This T cell receptor beta chain was profiled in a study of T cells in Graves' hyperthyroidism and ophthalmopathy. The CDR3 spans 14 residues. Germline loops: CDR1 DFQATT, CDR2 SNEGSKA (reference sequence). V was shortened by 5 bases and J by 1 base, with 15 bases between the two germline ends. Amplification of TCR beta CDR3 regions used RNA as the template. RT-PCR in the first round (using the HTBI primer set) targeted the TCR CDR3. TCRdb processed the multiplex PCR reads anew with MiXCR; each CDR3 protein has one entry. Altogether 350,000 to 400,000 distinct CDR3 sequences are present, 15% being singletons, with the ten largest covering around a third. This clonotype was detected ten times or more.

The sequenced material came from blood. The receptor was derived from a young woman with Graves' hyperthyroidism. This rearrangement joins TRBV20-1 to TRBJ2-7; TRBD1 or TRBD2 may be the D gene (5 bases each). Written as DNA, the CDR3 is TGCAGTGCTGGGCCGGGGCCCCCATCCTACGAGCAGTACTTC. Translation gives CSAGPGPPSYEQYF.